This TCR beta chain was profiled in a study of blood T cell repertoires in COVID-19. Libraries were prepared by immunoSEQ multiplex PCR; TCRdb keeps only in-frame clonotypes and omits some of them. The sample has over 150,000 clones; about three quarters are singletons. The V end was cut by 4 bases, the J end by 7 bases, with 23 bases between. This CDR3 spans 16 amino acids. CDR1 and CDR2 from the germline V gene are SGHRS and YFSETQ. Sequencing used peripheral blood. The receptor's source is a woman in her seventies with acute or convalescent COVID-19. The genes are TRBV5-1 and TRBJ2-5; a possible D gene is TRBD2 (7 bases). CDR3 DNA sequence: TGCGCCAGCAGCCGGGGGGAAGGGGGACCTGATGGGACCCAGTACTTC. Protein product: CASSRGEGGPDGTQYF.